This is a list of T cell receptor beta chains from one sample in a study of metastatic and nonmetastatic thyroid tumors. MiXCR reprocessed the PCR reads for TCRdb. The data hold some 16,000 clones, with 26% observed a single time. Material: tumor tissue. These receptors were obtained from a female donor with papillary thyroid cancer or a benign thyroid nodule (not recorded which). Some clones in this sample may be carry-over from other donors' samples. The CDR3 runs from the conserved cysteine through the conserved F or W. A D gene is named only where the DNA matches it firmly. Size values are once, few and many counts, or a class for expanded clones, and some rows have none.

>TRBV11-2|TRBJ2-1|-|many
TGTGCCAGCAGCCAAGCGGGTGATCCCTACAATGAGCAGTTCTTC
CASSQAGDPYNEQFF
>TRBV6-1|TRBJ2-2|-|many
TGTGCCAGCAGGGGCCTCCGTGGCACCGGGGAGCTGTTTTTT
CASRGLRGTGELFF
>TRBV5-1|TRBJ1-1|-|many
TGCGCCAGCAGCTTAGGGTGGTCCACCAACACTGAAGCTTTCTTT
CASSLGWSTNTEAFF
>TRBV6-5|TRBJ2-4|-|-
TGTGCCAGCAGTTTCCGCAAGCTAGCCAAAAACATTCAGTACTTC
CASSFRKLAKNIQYF
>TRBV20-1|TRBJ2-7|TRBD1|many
TGCAGTGCTAGAGCTGGGCCGGGACAGGGATACGAGCAGTACTTC
CSARAGPGQGYEQYF
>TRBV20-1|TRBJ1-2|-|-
TGCAGTGCTAGAGATAGGAGTAGAAACTATGGCTACACCTTC
CSARDRSRNYGYTF
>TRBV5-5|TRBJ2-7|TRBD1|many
TGTGCCAGCAGCATTGACAGGGCGGTATATTCCTACGAGCAGTACTTC
CASSIDRAVYSYEQYF
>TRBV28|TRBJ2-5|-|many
TGTGCCAGCAGGGGCCAAGAGACCCAGTACTTC
CASRGQETQYF
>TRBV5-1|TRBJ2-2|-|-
TGCGCCAGCAGCAGGGTGGGGAGTTACACCGGGGATCTGTTTTTT
CASSRVGSYTGDLFF
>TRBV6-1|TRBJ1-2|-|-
TGTGCCAGCGGACCAGGCGATAACTATGGCTACACCTTC
CASGPGDNYGYTF